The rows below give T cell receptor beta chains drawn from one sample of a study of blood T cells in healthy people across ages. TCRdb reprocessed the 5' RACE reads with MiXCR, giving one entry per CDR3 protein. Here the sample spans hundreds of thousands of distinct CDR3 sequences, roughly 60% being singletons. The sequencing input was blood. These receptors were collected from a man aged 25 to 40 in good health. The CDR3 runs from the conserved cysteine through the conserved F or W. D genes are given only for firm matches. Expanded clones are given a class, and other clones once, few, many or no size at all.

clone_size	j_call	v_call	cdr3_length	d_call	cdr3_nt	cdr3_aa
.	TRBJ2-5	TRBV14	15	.	TGTGCCAGCAGTCCCGGAGAGGGAACCCAAGAGACCCAGTACTTC	CASSPGEGTQETQYF
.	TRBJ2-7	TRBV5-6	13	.	TGTGCCAGCTCCTCTGACTACACCTACGAGCAGTACTTC	CASSSDYTYEQYF
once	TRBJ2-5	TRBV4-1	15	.	TGCGCCAGCAGCCAAGTGGGTGGGAGCGGGGAGACCCAGTACTTC	CASSQVGGSGETQYF
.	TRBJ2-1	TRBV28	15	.	TGTGCCAGCAGTTTGGGGACCAACTCCTACAATGAGCAGTTCTTC	CASSLGTNSYNEQFF
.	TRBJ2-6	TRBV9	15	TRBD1	TGTGCCAGCAGCCCTACAGGGGTTGGGGCCAACGTCCTGACTTTC	CASSPTGVGANVLTF
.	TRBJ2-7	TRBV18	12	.	TGTGCCAGCTCACCACAGGCTGGCGAGCAGTACTTC	CASSPQAGEQYF
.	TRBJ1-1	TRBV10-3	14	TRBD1	TGTGCCATCAGAAGGACAGGGCAGAACACTGAAGCTTTCTTT	CAIRRTGQNTEAFF
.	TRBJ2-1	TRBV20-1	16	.	TGCAGTGCTAGGCACTTCCGGGGGCCGTACAATCAGGAGCAGTTCTTC	CSARHFRGPYNQEQFF
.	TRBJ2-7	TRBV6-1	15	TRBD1	TGTGCCAGCAGTCGGGACAGTGGGTCCACCTACGAGCAGTACTTC	CASSRDSGSTYEQYF
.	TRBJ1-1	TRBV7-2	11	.	TGTGCCAGCAGAGGCGGGGTGGAAGCTTTCTTT	CASRGGVEAFF
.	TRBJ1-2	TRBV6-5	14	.	TGTGCCAGCAGTTATGCCGGGGCCATCCATGGCTACACCTTC	CASSYAGAIHGYTF
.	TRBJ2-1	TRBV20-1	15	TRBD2	TGCAGTGCTAGAGGGGGCAGCGGGAGCTACAATGAGCAGTTCTTC	CSARGGSGSYNEQFF
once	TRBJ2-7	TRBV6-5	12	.	TGTGCCTGTGGGGGGTTGTCCTACGAGCAGTACTTC	CACGGLSYEQYF
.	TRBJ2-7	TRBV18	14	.	TGTGCCAGCTCACCACCCCCAAGGACCTACGAGCAGTACTTC	CASSPPPRTYEQYF
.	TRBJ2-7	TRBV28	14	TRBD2	TGTGCCAGCAGAAGACTAGCGGGAGAATCCGAGCAGTACTTC	CASRRLAGESEQYF
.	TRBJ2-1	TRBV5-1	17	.	TGCGCCAGCAGCCGAAAAAAGACCGGGACAACCTACAATGAGCAGTTCTTC	CASSRKKTGTTYNEQFF
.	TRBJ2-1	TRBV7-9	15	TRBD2	TGTGCCAGCAGCACACTAGCGGGGGGCCCTTCTGGGCAGTTCTTC	CASSTLAGGPSGQFF
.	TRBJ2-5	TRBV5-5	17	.	TGTGCCAGCAGCCGGGCTACGTCGGGGGTAAGGCGAGAGACCCAGTACTTC	CASSRATSGVRRETQYF
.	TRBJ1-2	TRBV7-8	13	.	TGTGCCAGCAGCTTAGGGTCCACGGGTGGCTACACCTTC	CASSLGSTGGYTF
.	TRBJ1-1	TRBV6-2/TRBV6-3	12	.	TGTGCCAGCCAGGATCCGAACACTGAAGCTTTCTTT	CASQDPNTEAFF
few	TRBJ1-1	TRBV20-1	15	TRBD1	TGCAGTGCTACCGGGACAGGCGGATGGAACACTGAAGCTTTCTTT	CSATGTGGWNTEAFF
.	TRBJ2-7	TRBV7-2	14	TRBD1	TGTGCCAGCAGCATGGGACAGGTGTACAATGAGCAGTACTTC	CASSMGQVYNEQYF